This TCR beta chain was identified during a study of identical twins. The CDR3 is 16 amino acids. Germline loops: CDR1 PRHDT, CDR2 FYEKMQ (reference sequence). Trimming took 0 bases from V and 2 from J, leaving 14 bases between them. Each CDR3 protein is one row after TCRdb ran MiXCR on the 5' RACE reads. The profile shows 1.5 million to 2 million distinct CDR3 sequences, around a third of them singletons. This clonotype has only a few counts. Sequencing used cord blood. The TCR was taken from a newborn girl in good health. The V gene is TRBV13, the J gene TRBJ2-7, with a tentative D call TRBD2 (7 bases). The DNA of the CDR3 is TGTGCCAGCAGCTTAGGGTGGCGGGGGCGCCCCTACGAGCAGTACTTC. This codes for CASSLGWRGRPYEQYF.